Each of the 31 T cell receptor beta chains below was sequenced from the same sample in a study of blood T cells in healthy people across ages. Using a J-beta primer mix together with a sample-barcoded 5' primer, a second PCR was run for about 7 to 12 cycles. TCRdb re-analysed the 5' RACE reads in MiXCR, keeping a single row per CDR3 protein. The sample carries approximately 1.5 million distinct CDR3 sequences, 42% recorded once. The specimen sequenced was blood. The receptors here all came from a woman aged 18-29 years in good health.

This clonotype was counted a few times. The chain recombines TRBV20-1 with TRBJ2-7; D unresolved. Germline V gene lookup returns CDR1 DFQATT and CDR2 SNEGSKA (reference sequence). This CDR3 is built from 14 residues. V lost 5 bases and J lost 2, with 16 bases in between. As DNA, the CDR3 is TGCAGTGCTGACCAAAGGACGGGTACCTACGAGCAGTACTTC. It is translated as CSADQRTGTYEQYF.

The chain joins TRBV9 to TRBJ2-3, with D uncertain. Trimming left V 3 bases short and J 5 bases short, with 16 bases between. The CDR3 consists of 15 residues. From germline, CDR1 is SGDLS and CDR2 YYNGEE. CDR3 amino acids: CASSGSSVARDTQYF. DNA of the CDR3: TGTGCCAGCAGCGGATCGTCGGTCGCGAGAGATACGCAGTATTTT.

This clonotype was observed a handful of times. The chain uses TRBV6-6 and TRBJ1-1, with a possible D match to TRBD1 (6 bases). The V end lost 9 bases, the J end lost 5 bases, and 16 bases lay between the germline ends. Germline V gives CDR1 MNHNY, CDR2 SVGAGI (reference sequence). This CDR3 has 13 residues. The chain's CDR3 is CARTGKGNTEAFF. The CDR3 nucleotides are TGTGCCAGGACAGGAAAGGGGAATACTGAAGCTTTCTTT.

The chain joins TRBV29-1 to TRBJ1-1, with D tentatively TRBD1 (5 bases). V lost 7 bases, J lost 4 bases, and 10 bases lay in between. This CDR3 region has 11 residues. Germline CDR1 SQVTM, CDR2 ANQGSEA. The CDR3 DNA follows: TGCAGCGGTGCGACAGTCACTGAAGCTTTCTTT. Amino acids: CSGATVTEAFF.

This clonotype was found a few times. The chain combines TRBV6-5 with TRBJ1-2; D remains unclear. CDR1 and CDR2 from the germline V gene are MNHEY and SVGAGI. Trimming took 6 bases from V and 3 from J, leaving 17 bases between them. There are 15 residues in the CDR3. The CDR3 DNA reads TGTGCCAGCAGCCCAAGGAATCTAGATGACTATGGCTACACCTTC. The encoded protein is CASSPRNLDDYGYTF.

The chain's CDR3 is CASKVAVGGELFF. The CDR3, as DNA: TGTGCCAGCAAGGTGGCGGTGGGGGGGGAGCTGTTTTTT. V and J are TRBV27 and TRBJ2-2; D is unresolved. The V end lost 7 bases, the J end lost 8 bases, and 14 bases lay between the germline ends. CDR1 and CDR2 from the germline V gene are MNHEY and SMNVEV (reference sequence). This CDR3 has 13 residues.

CDR3: CASSQDRYRAGSTEAFF. CDR3 DNA: TGCGCCAGCAGCCAAGATAGATACAGGGCGGGGAGCACTGAAGCTTTCTTT. The genes are TRBV4-1 and TRBJ1-1; D is perhaps TRBD1 (6 bases). CDR1 and CDR2 from the germline V gene are MGHRA and YSYEKL. CDR3 length: 17 residues. V gave up 0 bases and J gave up 4 bases, with 18 bases separating them.

V and J are TRBV7-9 and TRBJ2-3, with 10 bases identical to TRBD2. Germline V CDR1 and CDR2: SEHNR, FQNEAQ (reference sequence). V shed 2 bases, J shed 1 base, and the junction held 6 bases outside the gene matches. The length of the CDR3 is 17 residues. Here the CDR3 DNA reads TGTGCCAGCAGCTTACCCCGGACTAGCGGACGCACAGATACGCAGTATTTT. Its protein is CASSLPRTSGRTDTQYF.

V and J are TRBV20-1 and TRBJ1-1, with D uncertain. The CDR3 has 11 residues. Trimming left V 3 bases short and J 5 bases short, with 7 bases between. Germline CDR1 DFQATT, CDR2 SNEGSKA (reference sequence). The CDR3 DNA reads TGCAGTGCTAGTAAAGTGACTGAAGCTTTCTTT. Protein product: CSASKVTEAFF.

The V and J genes are TRBV6-1 and TRBJ2-7; D call uncertain. The V gene's germline CDR1 is MNHNS and CDR2 SASEGT. CDR3 length equals 14 residues. V lost 6 bases and J 10 bases, leaving 22 bases between the germline ends. CDR3 in amino acids: CASSPSQFEEIQYF. In nucleotides, the CDR3 is TGTGCCAGCAGCCCCTCCCAGTTCGAAGAGATCCAGTACTTC.

V and J are TRBV6-5 and TRBJ2-7, with D possibly being TRBD2 (5 bases). Germline CDR1 is MNHEY and CDR2 is SVGAGI. The CDR3 is 12 residues long. The V end was cut by 8 bases, the J end by 5 bases, with 13 bases between. CDR3: CASGLFGDEQYF. The CDR3 DNA reads TGTGCCAGCGGGTTGTTCGGGGACGAGCAGTACTTC.

The chain couples TRBV28 to TRBJ2-7, with TRBD2 matching 13 bases. CDR1 is MDHEN, CDR2 SYDVKM, per germline. The V and J ends lost 6 bases and 5 bases, in that order; junction bases with no gene match: 7. The CDR3 has 15 residues. The CDR3 bases are TGTGCCAGCAGCCTCGGGACTAGCGGGAAAAACGAGCAGTACTTC. It codes for CASSLGTSGKNEQYF.

V usage is TRBV4-1 and J usage is TRBJ2-1; D is perhaps TRBD2 (5 bases). Germline-derived CDR1 and CDR2 are MGHRA and YSYEKL. Trimming shortened V by 2 bases and J by 2 bases, and 13 bases separated the two germline ends. The CDR3 spans 16 residues. The CDR3 sequence: CASSQIQRFPYNEQFF. DNA of the CDR3: TGCGCCAGCAGCCAAATACAGCGGTTCCCCTACAATGAGCAGTTCTTC.

The chain couples TRBV27 to TRBJ1-1; 8 nucleotides match TRBD1. The V segment lost 6 bases and the J segment 4 bases; nucleotides outside the gene matches: 7. This CDR3 spans 14 amino acids. Germline CDR1 reads MNHEY; CDR2 reads SMNVEV (reference sequence). The CDR3 loop reads CASRTTGGSTEAFF. The CDR3, as DNA: TGTGCCAGCAGGACTACAGGGGGTAGCACTGAAGCTTTCTTT.

The rearrangement uses TRBV27 and TRBJ2-5, with 10 bases fitting TRBD2. The end of the DNA aligns better with TRBJ2-7, so the J call may be wrong. Germline lookup yields CDR1 MNHEY and CDR2 SMNVEV (reference sequence). The CDR3 length is 15 residues. The DNA of the CDR3 is TGTGCCAGCAGTGACCACACTAGCGGGACATACGAGCAGTACTTC. Its protein is CASSDHTSGTYEQYF.

The rearrangement uses TRBV20-1 and TRBJ2-1; D is unresolved. CDR3 length equals 13 residues. Germline CDR1 is DFQATT and CDR2 is SNEGSKA (reference sequence). Trimming cost V 3 bases and J 7 bases, with 13 bases left between them. CDR3 amino acids: CSARVPTLNEQFF. The CDR3 DNA reads TGCAGTGCTAGGGTCCCTACCCTTAATGAGCAGTTCTTC.

This clonotype has only a few counts. This CDR3 is CASSEYPGGNSPLHF. CDR3 DNA: TGTGCCAGCAGTGAATACCCAGGGGGTAATTCACCCCTCCACTTT. The chain links TRBV25-1 to TRBJ1-6, with 7 nucleotides matching TRBD1. Germline lookup yields CDR1 MGHDK and CDR2 SYGVNS. This CDR3 is 15 amino acids long. V shed 0 bases, J shed 6 bases, and the junction held 2 bases outside the gene matches.

This clonotype appeared a few times. V is TRBV5-1 and J is TRBJ2-3; D perhaps matches TRBD1 (5 bases). From germline, CDR1 is SGHRS and CDR2 YFSETQ. V was pared by 5 bases and J by 4 bases, with 11 bases between. The CDR3 sequence is 13 residues long. The CDR3 spells CASRVVGADTQYF. The CDR3 nucleotides read TGCGCCAGCAGGGTAGTAGGGGCAGATACGCAGTATTTT. The variable domain in full, completed from reference TRBV5-1 and TRBJ2-3, reads KAGVTQTPRYLIKTRGQQVTLSCSPISGHRSVSWYQQTPGQGLQFLFEYFSETQRNKGNFPGRFSGRQFSNSRSEMNVSTLELGDSALYLCASRVVGADTQYFGPGTRLTVL.

This sequence joins TRBV7-2 and TRBJ1-1; 7 bases are a match to TRBD1. Germline V gives CDR1 SGHTA, CDR2 FQGNSA. This CDR3 contains 14 residues. The J segment lost 5 bases and the V segment lost 5 bases, leaving 8 bases of the junction unmatched. The CDR3 reads CASSVTGTATEAFF. CDR3 sequence (DNA): TGTGCCAGCAGCGTCACCGGGACAGCAACTGAAGCTTTCTTT. Combining the CDR3 with reference TRBV7-2 and TRBJ1-1 gives the whole variable domain GAGVSQSPSNKVTEKGKDVELRCDPISGHTALYWYRQSLGQGLEFLIYFQGNSAPDKSGLPSDRFSAERTGGSVSTLTIQRTQQEDSAVYLCASSVTGTATEAFFGQGTRLTVV.

This rearrangement joins TRBV18 to TRBJ1-5; the match to TRBD1 covers 10 bases. From germline, CDR1 is KGHSH and CDR2 LQKENI. J was trimmed by 4 bases and V by 3 bases; bases with no gene match: 6. This CDR3 has 16 amino acids. The CDR3 bases are TGTGCCAGCTCACCGCTCCCGGGACAGGGGAATCAGCCCCAGCATTTT. Its translation is CASSPLPGQGNQPQHF.

Comment on this clonotype: The junction departs from the called germline gene at one end, perhaps through a read error. The chain is built from TRBV7-8 and TRBJ1-4; D not certain. Germline CDR1 reads SGHVS; CDR2 reads FQNEAQ. The CDR3 covers 14 residues. CDR3: CANSPTAGNEKLFF. CDR3 bases: TGTGCCAACAGCCCTACGGCGGGAAATGAAAAACTGTTTTTT.

This clonotype has just a few counts. The chain recombines TRBV20-1 with TRBJ1-2; 9 bases map to TRBD1. The CDR3 is 14 residues long. With 0 bases clipped from V and 6 bases from J, the junction kept 5 bases outside the gene matches. Germline loops: CDR1 DFQATT, CDR2 SNEGSKA (reference sequence). CDR3 DNA sequence: TGCAGTGCTAGAGATGGTCGGACAGGGGATGGCTACACCTTC. Amino acids: CSARDGRTGDGYTF.

This clonotype was picked up a small number of times. This rearrangement joins TRBV4-3 to TRBJ2-1; D possibly corresponds to TRBD2 (5 bases). The CDR3 length is 12 residues. Germline V gives CDR1 LGHNA, CDR2 YSLEER. V was clipped by 6 bases and J by 5 bases, with 8 bases between them. CDR3 nucleotides: TGCGCCAGCAGACTGCGGGACAATGAGCAGTTCTTC. It yields the protein CASRLRDNEQFF.

A word on this clonotype: Germline is not matched at one junction end, which may reflect a read error. The chain links TRBV7-9 to TRBJ2-1; TRBD2 agrees at 10 bases. Germline loops: CDR1 SEHNR, CDR2 FQNEAQ (reference sequence). The CDR3 covers 17 residues. Written as DNA, the CDR3 is TGTGCCAGCAGCTTCAAAACGGCTAGCGGGAGAAGGAATGAGCGGTTCTTC. It encodes CASSFKTASGRRNERFF. The full variable domain, in which reference TRBV7-9 and TRBJ2-1 provide the parts outside the CDR3, is DTGVSQNPRHKITKRGQNVTFRCDPISEHNRLYWYRQTLGQGPEFLTYFQNEAQLEKSRLLSDRFSAERPKGSFSTLEIQRTEQGDSAMYLCASSFKTASGRRNERFFGPGTRLTVL.

The J gene is TRBJ1-5, the V gene TRBV3-1, with 7 bases aligning to TRBD1. The CDR3 spans 14 residues. The germline V gene encodes CDR1 LGHDT and CDR2 YNNKEL (reference sequence). V lost 6 bases to trimming and J lost 7 bases; unmatched junction nucleotides: 9. The CDR3 DNA reads TGTGCCAGCAGTCCTTTTTTAGGGGGCCAGCCCCAGCATTTT. This codes for CASSPFLGGQPQHF.

This clonotype was seen a handful of times. The gene calls are TRBV14 and TRBJ2-5; a possible D gene is TRBD1 (5 bases). V lost 1 base to trimming and J lost 2 bases, with 11 bases between them. The CDR3 consists of 15 residues. Germline values: CDR1 SGHDN, CDR2 FVKESK. The CDR3 DNA is TGTGCCAGCAGCCAAGGGTATGCAGGGCAAGAGACCCAGTACTTC. It specifies CASSQGYAGQETQYF.

J is TRBJ2-7 and V is TRBV29-1; 8 bases are a match to TRBD2. J lost 4 bases, V lost 0 bases, and 8 bases had no gene match. Germline CDR1 is SQVTM and CDR2 is ANQGSEA. The CDR3 extends over 15 amino acids. The CDR3: CSVEDEWGLGYEQYF. CDR3 sequence (DNA): TGCAGCGTTGAAGATGAGTGGGGACTAGGGTACGAGCAGTACTTC.

The chain recombines TRBV7-8 with TRBJ2-5, with 7 bases aligning to TRBD2. After removal of 6 bases from V and 2 bases from J, the junction contained 9 bases not matched to a gene. The CDR3 has 15 residues. Germline V gene lookup returns CDR1 SGHVS and CDR2 FQNEAQ. The CDR3 spells CASRLLAAIQETQYF. In nucleotides, the CDR3 is TGTGCCAGCAGGCTGCTAGCGGCTATTCAAGAGACCCAGTACTTC.

This clonotype was recorded a few times. The chain recombines TRBV4-3 with TRBJ2-5; unclear D gene. The CDR3 covers 14 residues. Germline V lookup: CDR1 LGHNA, CDR2 YSLEER. V lost 2 bases and J lost 2, with 9 bases in between. DNA of the CDR3: TGCGCCAGCAGCCAAACGGTAGTTCAAGAGACCCAGTACTTC. This encodes CASSQTVVQETQYF.

On this clonotype: The junction and the germline gene differ at one end; a read error may be behind it. The chain links TRBV7-8 to TRBJ1-2, with 9 bases identical to TRBD1. CDR1 and CDR2 (germline): SGHVS, FQNEAQ. CDR3 size: 19 residues. The CDR3 coding sequence is TGTGCCAGCAGCTTAGTCCCCCCGAACAGGGGGCTTGGGATCTATGGCTACATCTTC. This codes for CASSLVPPNRGLGIYGYIF. Full variable domain (rest looked up from reference TRBV7-8 and TRBJ1-2): GAGVSQSPRYKVAKRGQDVALRCDPISGHVSLFWYQQALGQGPEFLTYFQNEAQLDKSGLPSDRFFAERPEGSVSTLKIQRTQQEDSAVYLCASSLVPPNRGLGIYGYIFGSGTRLTVV.

V is TRBV4-2 and J is TRBJ2-3, with 9 bases that match TRBD1. The germline CDR1 and CDR2 sequences are LGHNA and YNFKEQ. Unmatched junction bases numbered 5, after V lost 1 base and J lost 0 bases. The CDR3 length is 17 residues. CDR3 sequence reads: CASSQGWTGVSTDTQYF. The CDR3 DNA reads TGTGCCAGCAGCCAAGGGTGGACAGGGGTTAGCACAGATACGCAGTATTTT.